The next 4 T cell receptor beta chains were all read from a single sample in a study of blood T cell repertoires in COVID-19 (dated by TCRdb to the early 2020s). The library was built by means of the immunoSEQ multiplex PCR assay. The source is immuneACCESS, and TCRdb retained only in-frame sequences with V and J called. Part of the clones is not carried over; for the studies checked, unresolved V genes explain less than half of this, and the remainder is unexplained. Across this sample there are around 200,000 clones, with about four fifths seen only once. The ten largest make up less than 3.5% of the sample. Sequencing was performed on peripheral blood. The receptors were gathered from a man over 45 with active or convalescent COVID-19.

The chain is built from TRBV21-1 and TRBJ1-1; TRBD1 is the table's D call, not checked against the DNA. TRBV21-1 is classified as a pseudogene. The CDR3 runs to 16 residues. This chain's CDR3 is CASSKVGGRGLAEAFF. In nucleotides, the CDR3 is TGTGCCAGCAGCAAAGTGGGCGGCAGGGGGCTGGCTGAAGCTTTCTTT.

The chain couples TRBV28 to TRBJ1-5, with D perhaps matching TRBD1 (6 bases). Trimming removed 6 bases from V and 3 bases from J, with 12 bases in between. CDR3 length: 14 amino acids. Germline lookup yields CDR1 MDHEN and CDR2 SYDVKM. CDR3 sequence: CASRGGGANQPQHF. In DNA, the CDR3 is TGTGCCAGCAGGGGCGGGGGGGCCAATCAGCCCCAGCATTTT.

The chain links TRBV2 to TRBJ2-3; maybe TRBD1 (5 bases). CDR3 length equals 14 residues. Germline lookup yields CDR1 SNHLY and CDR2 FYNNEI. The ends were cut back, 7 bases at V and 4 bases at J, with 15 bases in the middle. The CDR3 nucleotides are TGTGCCAGCATCCTACAGGAACCCCCAGATACGCAGTATTTT. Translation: CASILQEPPDTQYF.

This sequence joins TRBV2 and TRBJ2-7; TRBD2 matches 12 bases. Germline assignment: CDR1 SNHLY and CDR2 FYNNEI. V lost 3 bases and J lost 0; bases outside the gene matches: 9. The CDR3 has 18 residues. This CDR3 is CASSDLGLAGTSSYEQYF. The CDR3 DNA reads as TGTGCCAGCAGTGACCTCGGACTAGCGGGGACTAGCTCCTACGAGCAGTACTTC.